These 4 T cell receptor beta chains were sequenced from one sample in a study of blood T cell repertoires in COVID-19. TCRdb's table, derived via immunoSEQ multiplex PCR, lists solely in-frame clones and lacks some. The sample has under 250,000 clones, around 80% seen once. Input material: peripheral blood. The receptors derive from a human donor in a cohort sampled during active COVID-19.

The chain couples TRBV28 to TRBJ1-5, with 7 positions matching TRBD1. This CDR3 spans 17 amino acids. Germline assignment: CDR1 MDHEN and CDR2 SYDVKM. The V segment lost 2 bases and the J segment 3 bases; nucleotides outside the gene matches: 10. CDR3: CASSLVEGAYFNQPQHF. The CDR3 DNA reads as TGTGCCAGCAGTTTAGTTGAGGGGGCTTATTTCAATCAGCCCCAGCATTTT.

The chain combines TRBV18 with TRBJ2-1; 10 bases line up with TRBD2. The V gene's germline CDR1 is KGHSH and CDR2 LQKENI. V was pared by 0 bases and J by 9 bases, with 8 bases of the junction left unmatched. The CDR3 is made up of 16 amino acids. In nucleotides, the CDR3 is TGTGCCAGCTCACCACCGTCTAGCGGGAGAGGGATTGAGCAGTTCTTC. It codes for CASSPPSSGRGIEQFF.

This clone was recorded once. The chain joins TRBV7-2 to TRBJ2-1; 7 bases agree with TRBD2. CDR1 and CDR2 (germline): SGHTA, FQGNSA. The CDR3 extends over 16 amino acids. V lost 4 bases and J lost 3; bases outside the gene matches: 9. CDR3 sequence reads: CASSSPGTIIYNEQFF. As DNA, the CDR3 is TGTGCCAGCAGCTCCCCCGGGACTATAATCTACAATGAGCAGTTCTTC.

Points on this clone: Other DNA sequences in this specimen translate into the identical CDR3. The CDR3 is CASSREGNQPQHF. Written as DNA, the CDR3 is TGTGCCAGCAGCAGGGAGGGCAATCAGCCCCAGCATTTT. The chain recombines TRBV2 with TRBJ1-5; D is perhaps TRBD1 (5 bases). The CDR3 is 13 amino acids. V was pared by 6 bases and J by 2 bases, with 8 bases between. Germline CDR1 and CDR2: SNHLY and FYNNEI.